The 5 T cell receptor beta chains presented below share a single source sample, sequenced in a study of blood T cell repertoires in COVID-19. Sequenced by immunoSEQ multiplex PCR; TCRdb stores in-frame clones only, minus some. Of 180,000 or so clones in the sample, around 80% are singletons; the top ten hold roughly 15%. The sample taken for sequencing was peripheral blood. The receptors shown here come from a woman aged 65 to 85 with COVID-19, enrolled during active disease.

The chain has TRBV7-2 and TRBJ1-1; no clear D. V lost 6 bases, J lost 0 bases, and 11 bases lay in between. This CDR3 is built from 14 residues. Germline values: CDR1 SGHTA, CDR2 FQGNSA. Here the CDR3 reads CASRFPSLNTEAFF. The CDR3 DNA is TGTGCCAGCAGATTTCCGTCTCTGAACACTGAAGCTTTCTTT. The full variable domain, completed using reference TRBV7-2 and TRBJ1-1, is GAGVSQSPSNKVTEKGKDVELRCDPISGHTALYWYRQSLGQGLEFLIYFQGNSAPDKSGLPSDRFSAERTGGSVSTLTIQRTQQEDSAVYLCASRFPSLNTEAFFGQGTRLTVV.

The rearrangement links TRBV15 to TRBJ1-1, with D hard to call. V was cut by 0 bases and J by 1 base, with 9 bases left in between. Germline V gene lookup returns CDR1 LNHNV and CDR2 YYDKDF (reference sequence). The CDR3 loop spans 15 amino acids. In DNA, the CDR3 is TGTGCCACCAGCAGAGACCCACGGTCGAACACTGAAGCTTTCTTT. Its translation is CATSRDPRSNTEAFF.

The chain combines TRBV7-8 with TRBJ1-6; TRBD1 aligns across 8 bases. V lost 1 base and J lost 0; bases outside the gene matches: 5. The CDR3 totals 18 residues. CDR1 is SGHVS and CDR2 is FQNEAQ in the germline V gene. In DNA form, the CDR3 reads TGTGCCAGCAGCTTAGAGAGGACAGGGAGCTCCTATAATTCACCCCTCCACTTT. Translated, it gives CASSLERTGSSYNSPLHF.

This clone is medium-sized. The chain links TRBV28 to TRBJ1-4; unclear D gene. V lost 1 base, J lost 7 bases, and 10 bases lay in between. Germline V gene sequence: CDR1 MDHEN, CDR2 SYDVKM. The CDR3 covers 14 residues. This CDR3 reads CASSLSGSGEKLFF. The CDR3 bases are TGTGCCAGCAGTTTATCGGGTAGTGGTGAAAAACTGTTTTTT.

This chain uses TRBV3-1 (or the pseudogene TRBV3-2) with TRBJ2-2, with 7 bases that match TRBD2. Germline trimming cut 3 bases from V and 5 bases from J; bases unmatched to any gene: 9. CDR1 and CDR2 (germline): LGHDT, YNNKEL (reference sequence). There are 16 residues in the CDR3. The CDR3 reads CASSQSGTKDTGELFF. As DNA, the CDR3 is TGTGCCAGCAGCCAGTCCGGGACTAAGGATACCGGGGAGCTGTTTTTT.